The 13 T cell receptor beta chains below all came from one sample that was sequenced in a study of T cell changes during pregnancy in multiple sclerosis. Produced via immunoSEQ multiplex PCR; TCRdb's table is partial and in-frame only. The sample lists fewer than 85,000 clones; 90% to 95% were seen once. This specimen consisted of peripheral blood, obtained in the second trimester of pregnancy. These receptor sequences come from a female donor with multiple sclerosis, enrolled in a pregnancy study.

The V call is TRBV7-5, the J call TRBJ2-7; the table's D call of TRBD1 was not tested on the DNA. TRBV7-5 is given as a pseudogene. This CDR3 is built from 16 residues. CDR3 sequence reads: CARSLGDPGQGCEQYF. The CDR3 DNA is TGTGCCAGAAGCTTAGGCGACCCGGGACAGGGTTGCGAGCAGTACTTC.

The V call is TRBV7-9, the J call TRBJ2-3, with D perhaps matching TRBD1 (5 bases). The V gene's germline CDR1 is SEHNR and CDR2 FQNEAQ (reference sequence). The CDR3 is 13 residues long. Trimming took off 2 bases at V and 7 bases at J, with 10 bases between the two ends. For the CDR3, the DNA is TGTGCCAGCAGCTTACGTCAGGGCCATACGCAGTATTTT. Translation gives CASSLRQGHTQYF. The full variable domain, with the rest looked up from reference TRBV7-9 and TRBJ2-3, is DTGVSQNPRHKITKRGQNVTFRCDPISEHNRLYWYRQTLGQGPEFLTYFQNEAQLEKSRLLSDRFSAERPKGSFSTLEIQRTEQGDSAMYLCASSLRQGHTQYFGPGTRLTVL.

This chain links TRBV6-1 with TRBJ2-7, with 8 bases aligning to TRBD1. This CDR3 has 15 residues. Germline V lookup: CDR1 MNHNS, CDR2 SASEGT. V trimming: 2 bases; J trimming: 3 bases; junction bases outside the gene matches: 6. The CDR3 region has the DNA TGTGCCAGCAGTGAATCCGCAGGGGGCCTCTACGAGCAGTACTTC. Translating gives CASSESAGGLYEQYF.

The chain carries TRBV7-3 and TRBJ1-1; no definite D call. The germline CDR1 and CDR2 sequences are SGHTA and FQGTGA. The CDR3 consists of 15 residues. V shed 5 bases and J shed 4 bases, with 17 bases lying between them. CDR3 nucleotide sequence: TGTGCCAGCAGCCCCCTTGTACGGGGAAGCACTGAAGCTTTCTTT. It codes for CASSPLVRGSTEAFF.

This chain joins TRBV7-8 and TRBJ2-1, with D unresolved. Germline V gene lookup returns CDR1 SGHVS and CDR2 FQNEAQ. The V end was cut by 5 bases, the J end by 2 bases, with 10 bases between. This CDR3 has 14 amino acids. CDR3 nucleotides: TGTGCCAGCAGCCTTGCGCGGACCTACAATGAGCAGTTCTTC. Its protein product is CASSLARTYNEQFF.

V is TRBV7-9 and J is TRBJ2-7; D ambiguous. Germline CDR1 and CDR2: SEHNR and FQNEAQ (reference sequence). Between the trimmed V and J ends, which lost 4 bases and 6 bases, there was a span of 19 bases. CDR3 length: 15 residues. The CDR3 bases are TGTGCCAGCAGCTCCACGTCGACTTCTCCGGTCGAGCAGTACTTC. Protein sequence: CASSSTSTSPVEQYF.

This rearrangement joins TRBV6-5 to TRBJ1-5, with D possibly being TRBD1 (6 bases). CDR1 and CDR2 (germline): MNHEY, SVGAGI. V lost 5 bases, J lost 10 bases, and 15 bases lay in between. The CDR3 consists of 13 residues. The CDR3 protein is CASSRQVISPQHF. CDR3 DNA sequence: TGTGCCAGCAGTCGACAGGTAATCAGCCCCCAGCATTTT.

This clone was recorded only once. This chain uses TRBV5-1 with TRBJ2-3; 10 bases line up with TRBD1. Trimming took 5 bases from V and 1 from J; bases not matched to a gene: 13. From germline, CDR1 is SGHRS and CDR2 YFSETQ. This CDR3 spans 18 amino acids. CDR3 region: CASRLSGQGPTGTDTQYF. CDR3 coding DNA: TGCGCCAGCAGGCTCTCGGGACAGGGGCCGACTGGCACAGATACGCAGTATTTT.

This sequence joins TRBV9 and TRBJ2-5; 7 nucleotides align to TRBD1. CDR1 is SGDLS and CDR2 is YYNGEE in the germline V gene. This CDR3 spans 13 amino acids. With V trimmed by 3 bases and J by 7 bases, 6 bases remained unmatched. The CDR3 coding sequence is TGTGCCAGCAGCGGTGGGACAGAAGGGACCCAGTACTTC. Translated, it gives CASSGGTEGTQYF.

The chain has TRBV5-6 and TRBJ2-2; D remains ambiguous. Deletions cut 1 base from V and 4 bases from J, with 5 bases between. The germline V gene has CDR1 SGHDT and CDR2 YYEEEE. The CDR3 is 13 amino acids. Here the CDR3 DNA reads TGTGCCAGCAGCTTGAGCCGCACCGGGGAGCTGTTTTTT. It is translated as CASSLSRTGELFF.

The chain links TRBV10-2 to TRBJ2-3; D not certain. The CDR3 has 11 amino acids. V gave up 3 bases and J gave up 8 bases, with 6 bases separating them. Germline-derived CDR1 and CDR2 are WSHSY and SAAADI. CDR3 protein: CASSDTGTQYF. The CDR3, as DNA: TGCGCCAGCAGTGACACGGGTACGCAGTATTTT.

The chain combines TRBV7-2 with TRBJ2-5; tentatively, D is TRBD1 (6 bases). This CDR3 is 14 amino acids long. Germline CDR1 reads SGHTA; CDR2 reads FQGNSA. Deletions cut 5 bases from V and 2 bases from J, with 12 bases between. CDR3 region: CASSPFTGQETQYF. The CDR3, as DNA: TGTGCCAGCAGCCCATTCACAGGGCAAGAGACCCAGTACTTC.

This chain connects TRBV7-9 to TRBJ2-3; maybe TRBD2 (5 bases). The germline V gene has CDR1 SEHNR and CDR2 FQNEAQ (reference sequence). V was trimmed by 0 bases and J by 0 bases, leaving 7 bases between them. The CDR3 consists of 15 residues. CDR3 nucleotide sequence: TGTGCCAGCAGCTTAGCGGGCGGGAGCACAGATACGCAGTATTTT. It codes for CASSLAGGSTDTQYF.